The rows below give T cell receptor beta chains drawn from one sample of a study of identical twins. Via MiXCR, TCRdb re-called the 5' RACE reads, giving one row per CDR3 protein. The sample carries hundreds of thousands of distinct CDR3 sequences, 15% to 20% recorded once. The same specimen was also included in a second study, on T cells expressing NK-cell markers.

Sequencing input: PBMCs. The receptors come from a woman younger than 30 in good health. Each CDR3 is given with its conserved first and last residue. The listing skips clone size in some rows; elsewhere it reads once, few, many or a size class.

J gene | clone size | V gene | CDR3 protein
TRBJ2-5 | few | TRBV7-2 | CASSLNPGQETQYF
TRBJ2-2 | - | TRBV7-2 | CASSFLAGGGELFF
TRBJ1-6 | - | TRBV20-1 | CSARDMEGSPLHF
TRBJ1-2 | few | TRBV12-3/TRBV12-4 | CASSPAPGTAYGYTF
TRBJ1-4 | many | TRBV18 | CASSPRGATNEKLFF
TRBJ2-3 | - | TRBV24-1 | CATSDRGTDTQYF
TRBJ1-2 | - | TRBV20-1 | CSASLLVPGAALGYTF
TRBJ1-1 | - | TRBV4-3 | CASSQGGARFTEAFF
TRBJ2-5 | few | TRBV5-1 | CASSLGTGVEETQYF
TRBJ2-7 | few | TRBV12-3/TRBV12-4 | CATLAEGGHEQYF
TRBJ2-1 | - | TRBV29-1 | CSVEIAGGINEQFF
TRBJ2-5 | - | TRBV20-1 | CSASKDSRKETQYF
TRBJ1-1 | few | TRBV7-8 | CASSLVFGLSKFTEAFF
TRBJ1-1 | - | TRBV12-3/TRBV12-4 | CASSFGLIQNTEAFF
TRBJ2-7 | - | TRBV12-3/TRBV12-4 | CASRPDRDGYEQYF
TRBJ2-5 | - | TRBV18 | CASSRPAGQQETQYF
TRBJ2-2 | - | TRBV10-3 | CAISTTRTSGADTGELFF
TRBJ2-1 | few | TRBV7-2 | CASSLDPRAHNEQFF
TRBJ2-1 | - | TRBV9 | CASSAGLVGQFF
TRBJ2-1 | - | TRBV5-1 | CASSLGRGAKYNEQFF
TRBJ2-7 | few | TRBV7-9 | CASSLEGTGSKEQYF
TRBJ2-5 | - | TRBV12-3/TRBV12-4 | CASRTTGGGETQYF
TRBJ2-7 | few | TRBV6-1 | CASSARRGGTYEQYF
TRBJ2-7 | once | TRBV12-3/TRBV12-4 | CASRPTPGQGADEQYF
TRBJ2-7 | few | TRBV5-6 | CAIGPGLIGTSYEQYF
TRBJ2-5 | few | TRBV11-2 | CASSHAGTGGTQYF
TRBJ2-7 | - | TRBV9 | CASSVDRGPYEQYF
TRBJ2-7 | few | TRBV20-1 | CSARRAGARDEQYF
TRBJ1-6 | - | TRBV6-1 | CASSPPTGGTGPLHF
TRBJ1-2 | - | TRBV20-1 | CSVGAGYGYTF
TRBJ2-1 | few | TRBV20-1 | CSARAMPGTSGSSYNEQFF
TRBJ2-2 | few | TRBV21-1 | CASSKDGGRAGGELFF
TRBJ2-2 | - | TRBV7-9 | CASSLSRGLANTGELFF
TRBJ2-1 | few | TRBV15 | CATSGQNRHEQFF
TRBJ2-7 | many | TRBV29-1 | CSVLGLASSYEQYF
TRBJ2-7 | - | TRBV29-1 | CSDDPPPGQWTYEQYF
TRBJ1-1 | - | TRBV20-1 | CSARGGAADTEAFF
TRBJ2-1 | - | TRBV6-5 | CASSHREHNEQFF
TRBJ1-1 | few | TRBV12-3/TRBV12-4 | CASSFGQSEAFF
TRBJ2-3 | - | TRBV29-1 | CSAGPTQGGADTQYF
TRBJ1-4 | few | TRBV9 | CASSVEARGESRKKLFF
TRBJ1-2 | - | TRBV12-3/TRBV12-4 | CASTSGDSHRSF
TRBJ1-4 | many | TRBV11-2 | CASSYRTGGGVYEKLFF
TRBJ2-2 | few | TRBV9 | CASSVVGVGELFF
TRBJ1-6 | - | TRBV6-6 | CASSYAEAAPLHF
TRBJ2-3 | - | TRBV6-4 | CASKQSVAGEDTQYF
TRBJ2-1 | - | TRBV19 | CASTATPGQGFNEQFF
TRBJ2-7 | - | TRBV7-9 | CASSSEVYEQYF
TRBJ1-2 | few | TRBV2 | CASRVGPGNYGYTF
TRBJ2-1 | - | TRBV6-2/TRBV6-3 | CASRPAIRAGDEQFF
TRBJ2-2 | few | TRBV7-8 | CASSLGAQGTGELFF
TRBJ1-3 | few | TRBV12-3/TRBV12-4 | CASSFGPGNTIYF
TRBJ2-7 | few | TRBV29-1 | CSVVQGTYEQYF